This T cell receptor (beta chain) came from a study of cytomegalovirus exposure and HLA in healthy donors. V gave up 4 bases and J gave up 4 bases; unmatched junction bases: 8. CDR3 size: 15 residues. Germline V gene lookup returns CDR1 SEHNR and CDR2 FQNEAQ (reference sequence). The repertoire was sequenced with immunoSEQ multiplex PCR; TCRdb's copy has only in-frame clones and lacks some. The sample yields some 80,000 clones, less than 96% seen once. In this sample, this clone turned up once. Its antigen is undetermined. The donors were members of the validation cohort comprising approximately 110 subjects, separate from the approximately 710-subject first cohort. Study outcomes and limitations: Confirmation was obtained in vitro that three CMV-associated chains are specific for CMV antigens. The study put 150 to 200 TCR beta chains on its list as cytomegalovirus-associated.

The origin of this receptor is a man between 18 and 35 years old in good health and CMV-seropositive. This rearrangement joins TRBV7-9 to TRBJ2-3; TRBD1 aligns across 7 bases. Sequenced sample: PBMCs. CDR3 sequence: CASSSTTGPADTQYF. Written as DNA, the CDR3 is TGTGCCAGCAGCTCTACGACAGGGCCCGCAGATACGCAGTATTTT.